This T cell receptor beta chain was identified in a study of T cell clonality in common variable immunodeficiency (dated by TCRdb to 2014 to 2015). Equivalent amounts of genomic DNA from CVID and control samples were used as sequencing input. For every sample, a 60 bp segment covering the rearranged TCRbeta CDR3 region was amplified and then sequenced. The immunoSEQ assay, a bias-corrected multiplex PCR combined with high-throughput sequencing, was used for TCRbeta amplification. Processing in the source paper ran as follows. Every unique nucleotide sequence was considered a clone and was annotated with V, D and J genes, copy number and frequency. Sequences were labeled productive if in frame, and non-productive if out of frame or containing stop codons. As previously described, clonality was computed from Shannon's entropy. The predicted amino acid sequences of productive clones were used to derive the mean CDR3 Kyte-Doolittle hydropathy. Using the R hclust function, scaled V gene usage was clustered hierarchically with Manhattan distance and complete linkage. Sharing of clones by CDR3 amino acid sequence was evaluated by resampling 12 repertoires per group over 100 rounds. Repertoires were searched for 60 to 80 published EBV-specific and a few hundred published CMV-specific TCRbeta sequences. Two CVID samples yielding fewer than 10,000 sequences were excluded from analysis, leaving under 50 CVID repertoires. The immuneACCESS repertoire file appears here via TCRdb, limited to in-frame rearrangements. These files lack a portion of the clones; in checked studies, under half of the deficit traces to unresolved V genes, and the cause of the others is not known. V and J calls and clone size are as listed in that table; D and trimming were resolved from the DNA. There are about 34,000 clones in this sample, and none of them is a singleton. In total, the top ten clones hold roughly 3% of the sample.

What the authors observed across the whole study: Healthy controls shared more TCRbeta clones with each other than CVID subjects shared among themselves (p < 0.0001). According to the authors, finding the cause of the higher clonality in CVID would require sequencing the repertoires of T cell subpopulations. Despite equal DNA input, controls averaged roughly 89,000 unique sequences per sample versus about 31,547 in CVID samples. Patient heterogeneity within the CVID cohort put limits on correlating repertoire features with clinical complications. Reportedly, TCRbeta sequences from CVID had fewer deletions and N-nucleotide insertions, and highly modified clones with 13 or more V deletions were absent from CVID. TCRbeta clonality was higher in CVID subjects than in healthy controls (t-test p = 0.018), and the increase was most characteristic of about a third of subjects.

Both CVID patients and healthy controls were predominantly of Caucasian heritage. Heparinized peripheral whole blood samples of roughly 5 to 9 ml were obtained from each donor. Genomic DNA from adults with common variable immune deficiency (CVID) and from healthy adult controls was the source for sequencing TCRbeta CDR3 repertoires. There were about 22 healthy adult volunteers in the control group (roughly 12 female and ten or so male), ranging in age from about 23 to 70 years, with a mean age of roughly 32. To isolate peripheral blood mononuclear cells, diluted blood was subjected to density centrifugation over Hypaque 1077 or Ficoll-Paque. Unsorted mononuclear cells served as the source of genomic DNA, which was extracted either by Qiagen column purification or by a centrifugation-based method. This clone has ten or more counts. No cognate antigen has been identified for it. The TCR originated in a person aged 18-69 years in good health. Material: peripheral blood mononuclear cells.

CDR3 sequence: CASSQGPGRAGGYTF. The DNA read from the CDR3 is TGCGCCAGCAGCCAAGGCCCAGGCAGGGCCGGCGGC. The rearrangement combines TRBV4-1 with TRBJ1-2; the best D guess is TRBD1, with 5 bases matching. The DNA ends 3 residues before the CDR3 does, and the rest of the CDR3 is filled in from the germline J gene. In the germline V gene, CDR1 corresponds to MGHRA and CDR2 to YSYEKL. Measured from the cysteine to the phenylalanine, the CDR3 is 15 residues long. The DNA shown is the part of the CDR3 that was read: 36 bases, in frame from base 1.